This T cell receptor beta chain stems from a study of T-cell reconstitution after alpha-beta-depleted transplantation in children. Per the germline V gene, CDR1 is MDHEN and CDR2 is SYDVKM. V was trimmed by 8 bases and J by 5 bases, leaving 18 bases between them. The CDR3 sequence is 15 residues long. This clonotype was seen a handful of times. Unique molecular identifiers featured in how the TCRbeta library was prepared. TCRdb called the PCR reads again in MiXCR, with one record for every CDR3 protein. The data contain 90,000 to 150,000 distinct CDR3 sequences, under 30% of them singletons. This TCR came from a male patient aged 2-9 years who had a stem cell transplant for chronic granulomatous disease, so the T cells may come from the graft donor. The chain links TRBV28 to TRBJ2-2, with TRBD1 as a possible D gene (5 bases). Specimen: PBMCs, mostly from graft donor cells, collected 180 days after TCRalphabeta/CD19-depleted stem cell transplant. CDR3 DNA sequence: TGTGCCAGCCGCTTGCGGAAGCCAGGGACCGGGGAGCTGTTTTTT. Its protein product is CASRLRKPGTGELFF.